At least ten counts were recorded for the clone carrying this T cell receptor beta chain. The sample comes from a study of T-cell reconstitution after alpha-beta-depleted transplantation in children. A library of TCRbeta sequences, prepared with unique molecular identifiers, was generated. MiXCR was run by TCRdb on the PCR reads, yielding one entry per CDR3 protein. The sample shows 200,000 to 250,000 distinct CDR3 sequences, 9.5% to 15% of them seen only once. The CDR3 loop spans 15 amino acids. The V gene lost 3 bases and the J gene lost 0 bases, with 8 bases spanning the gap. CDR1 is KGHDR and CDR2 is SFDVKD in the germline V gene.

The receptor was isolated from a human donor who donated a stem cell graft to a child with acute lymphoblastic leukemia. J is TRBJ2-1 and V is TRBV24-1; TRBD2 is a possible D gene (5 bases). Material: PBMCs from the stem cell graft donor, obtained from the stem cell graft. The CDR3 nucleotides are TGTGCCACCAGTGATCGGGGTAGCTCCTACAATGAGCAGTTCTTC. Residues: CATSDRGSSYNEQFF.